This is a list of T cell receptor beta chains from one sample in a study of TIL therapy for anti-PD-1-resistant metastatic lung cancer. Method: immunoSEQ multiplex PCR; TCRdb's copy keeps in-frame clones and lacks some. The table shows under 60,000 clones, with approximately 83% occurring only once. Sequencing was performed on blood, taken at baseline. Receptors were obtained from a person aged 25 to 79 with non-small cell lung cancer. Each CDR3 is given with its conserved first and last residue. The D gene is left open where the match is weak. Clone size is stated in some rows and not others, as once, few, many or a class when expanded.

CASSLSRGPSNEQFF	TGTGCCAGCAGCTTAAGTCGGGGCCCGAGCAATGAGCAGTTCTTC	15	TRBJ2-1	NA	TRBV11-3	NA
CASSSTLSYQETQYF	TGTGCCAGCAGCTCTACACTATCGTACCAAGAGACCCAGTACTTC	15	TRBJ2-5	NA	TRBV7-9	few
CASTEAAGNTIYF	TGTGCCAGCACCGAGGCAGCCGGAAACACCATATATTTT	13	TRBJ1-3	NA	TRBV6-6	few
CASSLSAVQETQYF	TGTGCCAGCAGCTTATCCGCAGTACAAGAGACCCAGTACTTC	14	TRBJ2-5	NA	TRBV7-2	NA
CASSRGGGGAIETQYF	TGTGCCAGCAGCCGAGGCGGCGGGGGGGCCATAGAGACCCAGTACTTC	16	TRBJ2-5	TRBD2	TRBV5-4	NA
CAWSPQGARGQETQYF	TGTGCCTGGAGTCCACAGGGGGCCAGGGGTCAAGAGACCCAGTACTTC	16	TRBJ2-5	TRBD1	TRBV30	NA
CASSRDSGNTEAFF	TGCGCCAGCAGTAGGGACAGCGGGAACACTGAAGCTTTCTTT	14	TRBJ1-1	TRBD1	TRBV5-1	NA
CASSVQMGINEKLFF	TGTGCCAGCAGCGTCCAGATGGGAATTAATGAAAAACTGTTTTTT	15	TRBJ1-4	NA	TRBV7-2	NA
CASSSGLAGKQETQYF	TGTGCCAGCAGCTCAGGACTAGCGGGGAAACAAGAGACCCAGTACTTC	16	TRBJ2-5	TRBD2	TRBV7-2	once
CASSLGQGFNTEAFF	TGTGCCAGCAGTTTAGGACAGGGCTTTAACACTGAAGCTTTCTTT	15	TRBJ1-1	TRBD1	TRBV28	NA
CARSLDYIRASGHQPQHF	TGTGCCAGAAGCTTGGACTATATCAGGGCGTCAGGTCATCAGCCCCAGCATTTT	18	TRBJ1-5	NA	TRBV5-3	NA
CASSRDWAGGYGYTF	TGTGCCAGCAGCCGCGACTGGGCAGGGGGCTATGGCTACACCTTC	15	TRBJ1-2	TRBD1	TRBV6-2/TRBV6-3	NA
CASKPGDNSPLHF	TGTGCCAGCAAACCGGGGGATAATTCACCCCTCCACTTT	13	TRBJ1-6	NA	TRBV28	once
CASSNTVPKDTQYF	TGTGCCAGCAGTAACACCGTACCCAAGGATACGCAGTATTTT	14	TRBJ2-3	NA	TRBV27	NA
CASRQGPVAGGPVGELFF	TGTGCCAGCAGACAGGGGCCTGTAGCGGGAGGGCCGGTCGGGGAGCTGTTTTTT	18	TRBJ2-2	TRBD2	TRBV11-3	NA
CASSNGDGTYEQYF	TGCGCCAGCAGCAACGGGGACGGGACCTACGAGCAGTACTTC	14	TRBJ2-7	NA	TRBV4-1	NA
CASSPGRTGYEQYF	TGTGCCAGCTCCCCCGGGCGGACAGGTTACGAGCAGTACTTC	14	TRBJ2-7	TRBD1	TRBV18	NA
CASNPEGGRGTEAFF	TGTGCCAGCAACCCCGAGGGGGGCCGCGGCACTGAAGCTTTCTTT	15	TRBJ1-1	NA	TRBV14	few
CASPLENGYQPQHF	TGTGCCAGCCCCCTAGAGAACGGCTACCAGCCCCAGCATTTT	14	TRBJ1-5	NA	TRBV7-2	NA
CASSGAQGVGKNIQYF	TGTGCCAGCTCAGGGGCACAGGGAGTCGGCAAAAACATTCAGTACTTC	16	TRBJ2-4	NA	TRBV18	NA
CAWSPGLEQYF	TGTGCCTGGAGTCCCGGTCTCGAGCAGTACTTC	11	TRBJ2-7	NA	TRBV30	NA
CASRTGGGMNTEAFF	TGTGCCAGCAGAACAGGCGGGGGGATGAACACTGAAGCTTTCTTT	15	TRBJ1-1	NA	TRBV6-6	NA
CASSPGLAGGPINEQYF	TGTGCCAGCTCACCCGGACTAGCGGGAGGGCCGATTAACGAGCAGTACTTC	17	TRBJ2-7	TRBD2	TRBV18	NA
CASSSRQGMDTQYF	TGCGCCAGCAGCTCCCGACAGGGGATGGATACGCAGTATTTT	14	TRBJ2-3	TRBD1	TRBV5-1	NA
CATSDSSTDTQYF	TGTGCCACCAGTGACTCTAGCACAGATACGCAGTATTTT	13	TRBJ2-3	NA	TRBV24-1	NA
CASSQDPLGSTDTQYF	TGTGCCAGCAGCCAAGACCCCCTAGGGAGCACAGATACGCAGTATTTT	16	TRBJ2-3	NA	TRBV4-2	NA
CASSGNSGGATDTQYF	TGCGCCAGCAGCGGAAACAGCGGGGGGGCCACAGATACGCAGTATTTT	16	TRBJ2-3	TRBD2	TRBV5-1	NA
CSASPYTTDTQYF	TGCAGTGCTAGTCCCTACACCACAGATACGCAGTATTTT	13	TRBJ2-3	NA	TRBV20-1	NA
CASSYYRAGANVLTF	TGCGCCAGCAGCTATTATAGAGCTGGGGCCAACGTCCTGACTTTC	15	TRBJ2-6	NA	TRBV5-1	NA
CASSLSGRSTDTQYF	TGTGCCAGCAGCTTATCTGGACGTAGCACAGATACGCAGTATTTT	15	TRBJ2-3	NA	TRBV7-2	few
CASSSVGRGSRSYEQYF	TGTGCCAGCAGCTCAGTGGGTAGGGGATCCAGGTCCTACGAGCAGTACTTC	17	TRBJ2-7	NA	TRBV7-2	NA
CASSHRTGRHNEQFF	TGTGCCAGCAGCCACAGGACAGGGCGACACAATGAGCAGTTCTTC	15	TRBJ2-1	TRBD1	TRBV3-1/TRBV3-2	few
CASSSQGARETQYF	TGTGCCAGCAGCTCACAGGGGGCAAGGGAGACCCAGTACTTC	14	TRBJ2-5	TRBD1	TRBV7-2	NA
CASSQEWVGTEYTDTQYF	TGCGCCAGCAGCCAAGAGTGGGTTGGGACAGAATACACAGATACGCAGTATTTT	18	TRBJ2-3	TRBD1	TRBV4-3	NA
CASSQAGGQGYEQYF	TGTGCCAGCAGCCAGGCCGGGGGACAGGGGTACGAGCAGTACTTC	15	TRBJ2-7	TRBD1	TRBV14	NA
CASSLEGQGTEAFF	TGTGCCAGCAGCTTAGAGGGACAGGGAACTGAAGCTTTCTTT	14	TRBJ1-1	TRBD1	TRBV11-2	NA
CAISRERAEETQYF	TGTGCCATCAGTAGGGAGAGGGCCGAGGAGACCCAGTACTTC	14	TRBJ2-5	NA	TRBV10-3	NA
CASSSPGLAGAPRHEQFF	TGTGCCAGCAGCTCCCCCGGACTAGCGGGGGCCCCACGCCATGAGCAGTTCTTC	18	TRBJ2-1	TRBD2	TRBV7-2	few
CASSLAPQGGTDTQYF	TGCGCCAGCAGCTTGGCTCCCCAGGGGGGCACAGATACGCAGTATTTT	16	TRBJ2-3	TRBD1	TRBV5-1	NA
CASSQDYGTVLGEQYF	TGTGCCAGCAGCCAAGATTATGGGACAGTTCTCGGCGAGCAGTACTTC	16	TRBJ2-7	TRBD1	TRBV14	NA